Below, 2 T cell receptor beta chains from the same sample are listed, as sequenced in a study of cytomegalovirus exposure and HLA in healthy donors. PCR employed 60 Vbeta and 13 Jbeta primers. Some clones are missing from TCRdb's copy, which holds only in-frame ones; the method was immunoSEQ multiplex PCR. Of 120,000 to 150,000 clones in the sample, roughly 73% were seen once. The sequenced sample consisted of PBMCs. Receptors were obtained from a man in his forties in good health and CMV-seronegative.

A few counts support this clone. The chain combines TRBV7-9 with TRBJ1-1, with D perhaps matching TRBD1 (6 bases). The ends were cut back, 5 bases at V and 4 bases at J, with 14 bases in the middle. The CDR3 is made up of 14 amino acids. CDR1 is SEHNR, CDR2 FQNEAQ, per germline (reference sequence). The CDR3 nucleotides read TGTGCCAGCAGCCACGAGGGGGTGGTCACTGAAGCTTTCTTT. Translation gives CASSHEGVVTEAFF.

The chain recombines TRBV19 with TRBJ1-3, with no clear D. CDR3 length equals 16 residues. Germline loops: CDR1 LNHDA, CDR2 SQIVND (reference sequence). Trimming pared 7 bases from V and 0 bases from J, leaving 16 bases between. CDR3 loop: CASTYEANLSGNTIYF. The CDR3 nucleotides read TGTGCCAGTACCTATGAGGCCAACCTCTCTGGAAACACCATATATTTT.